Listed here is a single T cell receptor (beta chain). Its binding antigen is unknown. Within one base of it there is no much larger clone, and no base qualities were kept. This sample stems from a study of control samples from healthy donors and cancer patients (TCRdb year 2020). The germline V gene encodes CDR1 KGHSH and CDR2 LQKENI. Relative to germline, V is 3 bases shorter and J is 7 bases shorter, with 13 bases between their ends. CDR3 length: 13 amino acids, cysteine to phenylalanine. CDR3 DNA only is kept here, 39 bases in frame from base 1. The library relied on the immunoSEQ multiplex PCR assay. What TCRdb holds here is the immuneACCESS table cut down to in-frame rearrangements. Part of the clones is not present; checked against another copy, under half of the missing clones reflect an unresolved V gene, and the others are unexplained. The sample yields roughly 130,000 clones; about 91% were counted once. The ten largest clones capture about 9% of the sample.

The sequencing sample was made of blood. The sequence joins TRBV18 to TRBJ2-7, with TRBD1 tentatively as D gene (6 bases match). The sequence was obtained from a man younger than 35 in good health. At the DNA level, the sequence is TGTGCCAGCTCACCTTACAGGGTTGAGGAGCAGTACTTC. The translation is CASSPYRVEEQYF.